Below, 10 T cell receptor beta chains from the same sample are listed, as sequenced in a study of sequential checkpoint blockade in melanoma. The repertoire was sequenced with immunoSEQ multiplex PCR; TCRdb's copy has only in-frame clones and lacks some. Among over 10,000 clones, 65% to 85% were seen once, and the ten largest hold roughly 47%. The sample's treatment: randomized to nivolumab then ipilimumab (arm A) or the reverse (arm B). The sample here was CD8+ T cells sorted from blood (inferred from file names), taken from a patient given nivolumab and ipilimumab in sequence. These receptors came from a human patient with melanoma. Some clones in this sample may be carry-over from other donors' samples.

The chain recombines TRBV2 with TRBJ2-3, with D perhaps TRBD1 (7 bases). Germline CDR1 is SNHLY and CDR2 is FYNNEI. CDR3 size: 12 residues. The V end lost 6 bases, the J end lost 8 bases, and 12 bases lay between the germline ends. CDR3 in amino acids: CASSRQGGTQYF. For the CDR3, the DNA is TGTGCCAGCAGCAGACAGGGAGGTACGCAGTATTTT.

V is TRBV6-5 and J is TRBJ2-5; D is perhaps TRBD2 (6 bases). V lost 3 bases, J lost 5 bases, and 13 bases lay in between. The CDR3 runs to 14 residues. From germline, CDR1 is MNHEY and CDR2 SVGAGI. CDR3 loop: CASSYSGVGETQYF. DNA of the CDR3: TGTGCCAGCAGTTATTCGGGAGTCGGGGAGACCCAGTACTTC.

Concerning this clone: The sample holds other DNA sequences that translate to the same CDR3. The V and J genes are TRBV7-2 and TRBJ2-7; TRBD1 agrees at 9 bases. Germline CDR1 is SGHTA and CDR2 is FQGNSA. CDR3 size: 14 residues. After removal of 3 bases from V and 2 bases from J, the junction contained 2 bases not matched to a gene. The chain's CDR3 is CASSLGTGTYEQYF. In nucleotides, the CDR3 is TGTGCCAGCAGCTTGGGGACAGGGACCTACGAGCAGTACTTC.

The chain joins TRBV5-1 to TRBJ2-7, with 13 bases lining up with TRBD2. Germline lookup yields CDR1 SGHRS and CDR2 YFSETQ. Trimming removed 3 bases from V and 4 bases from J; junction bases left unmatched: 7. This CDR3 is built from 16 residues. DNA for the CDR3: TGCGCCAGCAGCTGGGGGACTAGCGGGGCACTATACGAGCAGTACTTC. Residues: CASSWGTSGALYEQYF.

The V call is TRBV23-1, the J call TRBJ1-6; maybe TRBD1 (5 bases). TRBV23-1 is classed as an ORF, of uncertain function. This CDR3 comprises 18 residues. Trimming removed 0 bases from V and 3 bases from J, with 15 bases in between. The DNA for the CDR3 is TGCGCCAGCAGTCAATCGGGAGGAGGGGTTGACTATAATTCACCCCTCCACTTT. Protein sequence: CASSQSGGGVDYNSPLHF.

The V and J genes are TRBV6-4 and TRBJ2-3, with 12 bases identical to TRBD2. The germline V gene encodes CDR1 MRHNA and CDR2 SNTAGT. Losses at the gene ends were 7 bases for V and 6 bases for J; bases not matched to a gene: 8. This CDR3 region has 15 residues. Here the CDR3 reads CASTRLAGEVDTQYF. The CDR3 nucleotides are TGTGCCAGCACCAGACTAGCGGGGGAGGTGGATACGCAGTATTTT.

On this clone: A junction boundary mismatches the germline segment, possibly from a read error. The same CDR3 arises from other DNA sequences in this sample as well. J is TRBJ2-7 and V is TRBV7-9; 9 nucleotides agree with TRBD1. Germline CDR1 SEHNR, CDR2 FQNEAQ (reference sequence). The CDR3 has 15 amino acids. The CDR3, as DNA: TGCGCCAGCAGCCAGGGACGACAGGGGGCCTACGAGCAGTACTTC. It codes for CASSQGRQGAYEQYF.

V gene TRBV28 combines with J gene TRBJ1-5; D is undetermined. In germline, CDR1 is MDHEN, CDR2 SYDVKM. This CDR3 is 13 amino acids long. V lost 6 bases to trimming and J lost 4 bases, with 10 bases between them. Here the CDR3 DNA reads TGTGCCAGCAGCGTGATACAGAATCAGCCCCAGCATTTT. This sequence encodes CASSVIQNQPQHF.

V gene TRBV7-9 combines with J gene TRBJ2-5; D is possibly TRBD2 (5 bases). Between the trimmed V and J ends, which lost 5 bases and 5 bases, there was a span of 18 bases. CDR1 is SEHNR, CDR2 FQNEAQ, per germline (reference sequence). This CDR3 contains 15 residues. DNA of the CDR3: TGTGCCAGCAGCGGATGGGCGGGCCCTATGGAGACCCAGTACTTC. This codes for CASSGWAGPMETQYF.

The rearrangement links TRBV7-9 to TRBJ2-3, with D unresolved. The germline gives CDR1 SEHNR, CDR2 FQNEAQ (reference sequence). V lost 2 bases, J lost 3 bases, and 9 bases lay in between. The CDR3 sequence is 14 residues long. As DNA, the CDR3 is TGTGCCAGCAGCTTATATAGTTTGACAGATACGCAGTATTTT. It is translated as CASSLYSLTDTQYF.